Below, 29 T cell receptor beta chains from the same sample are listed, as sequenced in a study of response to subunit inactivated influenza vaccine. TCRdb redid the calling of the RT-PCR reads with MiXCR, one entry per CDR3 protein. The sample contains a few hundred thousand distinct CDR3 sequences, around 13% of which appear only once. Sequenced here: PBMCs from blood, sampled less than 13 days after vaccination. The receptors shown here come from a man aged 50 to 59 who received an inactivated influenza vaccine.

Only a few counts were recorded for this clonotype. The chain is built from TRBV7-2 and TRBJ1-2; D not certain. Trimming shortened V by 3 bases and J by 5 bases, and 13 bases separated the two germline ends. This CDR3 spans 14 amino acids. Germline V gives CDR1 SGHTA, CDR2 FQGNSA. The CDR3 reads CASSFGLGGYGYTF. DNA of the CDR3: TGTGCCAGCAGCTTCGGCTTGGGAGGATATGGCTACACCTTC.

The chain recombines TRBV28 with TRBJ2-3; 12 bases match TRBD2. Trimming removed 4 bases from V and 4 bases from J; junction bases left unmatched: 3. CDR1 and CDR2 from the germline V gene are MDHEN and SYDVKM. The CDR3 is 15 residues long. The DNA for the CDR3 is TGTGCCAGCAGTTCGGGACTAGCGGGCCCAGATACGCAGTATTTT. As protein: CASSSGLAGPDTQYF.

This clonotype appeared a few times. The chain links TRBV3-1 to TRBJ2-2; D is possibly TRBD1 (6 bases). Trimming left V 7 bases short and J 4 bases short, with 13 bases between. The CDR3 consists of 14 residues. Germline V gene data show CDR1 as LGHDT and CDR2 as YNNKEL (reference sequence). CDR3 region: CASTYPGATGELFF. CDR3 DNA: TGTGCCAGCACCTACCCAGGGGCCACCGGGGAGCTGTTTTTT.

This clonotype was counted between two and nine times. The chain's CDR3 is CASSSGTVNSPLHF. Written as DNA, the CDR3 is TGTGCCAGCAGTTCGGGGACAGTGAATTCACCCCTCCACTTT. The chain couples TRBV12-3 or TRBV12-4 to TRBJ1-6; TRBD1 agrees at 7 bases. The CDR3 runs to 14 residues. V shed 4 bases and J 7 bases; nucleotides not matched to a gene: 4.

In this sample, this clonotype turned up a few times. The chain couples TRBV3-1 to TRBJ1-4; 11 bases line up with TRBD1. Germline CDR1 and CDR2: LGHDT and YNNKEL (reference sequence). The V and J ends lost 4 bases and 8 bases, in that order; junction bases with no gene match: 6. The CDR3 spans 15 residues. Here the CDR3 reads CASSPRTGGQEKLFF. CDR3 bases: TGTGCCAGCAGCCCCCGGACAGGGGGCCAAGAAAAACTGTTTTTT.

This clonotype was observed many times. The chain combines TRBV19 with TRBJ1-2; D might be TRBD1 (5 bases). The CDR3 loop spans 12 amino acids. Trimming removed 5 bases from V and 8 bases from J, with 12 bases in between. Germline V gene sequence: CDR1 LNHDA, CDR2 SQIVND (reference sequence). Here the CDR3 reads CASSGTVGGYTF. The CDR3 DNA reads as TGTGCCAGTAGTGGGACCGTGGGGGGCTACACCTTC.

This clonotype showed up many times. The chain is built from TRBV11-2 and TRBJ1-1, with D unclear. This CDR3 is built from 13 residues. Germline CDR1 SGHAT, CDR2 FQNNGV. The germline V and J ends were trimmed by 4 bases and 8 bases, with 14 bases remaining between them. CDR3 region: CASSSGRLVEAFF. The CDR3 nucleotides are TGTGCCAGCAGCTCTGGGAGGTTGGTGGAAGCTTTCTTT.

There are a few counts of this clonotype. Here the CDR3 reads CSATDTNQETQYF. The CDR3 nucleotides read TGCAGTGCTACCGACACCAACCAAGAGACCCAGTACTTC. The V call is TRBV20-1, the J call TRBJ2-5; unclear D gene. Germline loops: CDR1 DFQATT, CDR2 SNEGSKA (reference sequence). The V end was cut by 4 bases, the J end by 0 bases, with 9 bases between. This CDR3 has 13 amino acids.

There are many counts of this clonotype. The rearrangement uses TRBV28 and TRBJ2-2, with D possibly being TRBD1 or TRBD2 (5 bases each). The length of the CDR3 is 15 residues. CDR1 and CDR2 (germline): MDHEN, SYDVKM. Trimming took off 3 bases at V and 2 bases at J, with 10 bases between the two ends. CDR3 coding DNA: TGTGCCAGCAGTTTTGGTGGGGGTAACACCGGGGAGCTGTTTTTT. It encodes CASSFGGGNTGELFF.

The table lists this clonotype with a few counts. V gene TRBV3-1 combines with J gene TRBJ2-1; 7 bases are shared with TRBD2. Germline trimming cut 4 bases from V and 9 bases from J; bases unmatched to any gene: 6. The CDR3 spans 13 residues. The germline V gene has CDR1 LGHDT and CDR2 YNNKEL (reference sequence). This chain's CDR3 is CASSRGGSGEQFF. In DNA form, the CDR3 reads TGTGCCAGCAGCCGGGGAGGGTCGGGTGAGCAGTTCTTC.

This clonotype was seen only a few times. The chain joins TRBV18 to TRBJ2-5; the D is unclear. Germline V gene lookup returns CDR1 KGHSH and CDR2 LQKENI. The CDR3 spans 13 residues. The V end lost 3 bases, the J end lost 2 bases, and 7 bases lay between the germline ends. DNA of the CDR3: TGTGCCAGCTCACCCTTGAGACAAGAGACCCAGTACTTC. Residues: CASSPLRQETQYF.

This clonotype was found a few times. The V and J genes are TRBV2 and TRBJ2-7, with 10 positions matching TRBD2. Germline values: CDR1 SNHLY, CDR2 FYNNEI. Trimming removed 4 bases from V and 3 bases from J; junction bases left unmatched: 6. This CDR3 comprises 15 residues. CDR3 region: CASSGGTSASYEQYF. For the CDR3, the DNA is TGTGCCAGCAGTGGTGGGACTAGCGCTAGCTACGAGCAGTACTTC.

This clonotype was recorded a few times. V gene TRBV21-1 combines with J gene TRBJ2-5; TRBD1 reflects the table's D call only, with no check against the DNA. TRBV21-1 is a pseudogene segment. The CDR3 totals 13 residues. This CDR3 is CASSKADRETQYF. The CDR3 DNA reads TGTGCCAGCAGCAAAGCTGACAGAGAGACCCAGTACTTC.

This clonotype showed up just a few times. The chain uses TRBV28 and TRBJ2-3; maybe TRBD2 (6 bases). Germline V gene sequence: CDR1 MDHEN, CDR2 SYDVKM. V gave up 2 bases and J gave up 1 base, with 16 bases separating them. CDR3 length: 17 residues. The CDR3 DNA is TGTGCCAGCAGTTTAGGGGGAGCGGGCGGCCGCACAGATACGCAGTATTTT. It specifies CASSLGGAGGRTDTQYF.

V usage is TRBV7-9 and J usage is TRBJ1-6, with D unclear. The CDR3 consists of 14 residues. Trimming took 1 base from V and 8 from J, leaving 9 bases between them. The germline gives CDR1 SEHNR, CDR2 FQNEAQ (reference sequence). The CDR3 here is CASSLEQFHSPLHF. The CDR3 DNA reads TGTGCCAGCAGCTTAGAACAGTTCCATTCACCCCTCCACTTT.

This clonotype has just a few counts. The chain carries TRBV24-1 and TRBJ2-1; the D call may be TRBD1 or TRBD2 (5 bases each). This CDR3 is built from 15 residues. CDR1 is KGHDR, CDR2 SFDVKD, per germline. Trimming shortened V by 6 bases and J by 3 bases, and 14 bases separated the two germline ends. CDR3: CATSRGAIDYNEQFF. The DNA for the CDR3 is TGTGCCACCAGTAGAGGGGCGATAGACTACAATGAGCAGTTCTTC.

This clonotype was counted between two and nine times. The rearrangement links TRBV7-9 to TRBJ2-1; D uncertain. V lost 7 bases and J lost 0, with 13 bases in between. The CDR3 runs 15 residues. Germline values: CDR1 SEHNR, CDR2 FQNEAQ (reference sequence). The CDR3, as DNA: TGTGCCAGCAACCTCCTGCAGCGCTCCTACAATGAGCAGTTCTTC. This sequence encodes CASNLLQRSYNEQFF. The full variable domain, its missing parts supplied by reference TRBV7-9 and TRBJ2-1, is DTGVSQNPRHKITKRGQNVTFRCDPISEHNRLYWYRQTLGQGPEFLTYFQNEAQLEKSRLLSDRFSAERPKGSFSTLEIQRTEQGDSAMYLCASNLLQRSYNEQFFGPGTRLTVL.

This clonotype was observed a handful of times. V and J are TRBV12-3 or TRBV12-4 and TRBJ1-4; 9 bases line up with TRBD1. V shed 6 bases and J 3 bases; nucleotides not matched to a gene: 8. The CDR3 loop spans 16 amino acids. The CDR3 sequence: CASRRTGGASNEKLFF. DNA for the CDR3: TGTGCCAGCAGGCGAACAGGGGGCGCATCTAATGAAAAACTGTTTTTT.

This clonotype was seen a few times. This rearrangement joins TRBV28 to TRBJ1-1; 7 bases are shared with TRBD1. This CDR3 comprises 16 residues. Germline CDR1 MDHEN, CDR2 SYDVKM. V shed 2 bases, J shed 4 bases, and the junction held 10 bases outside the gene matches. In DNA form, the CDR3 reads TGTGCCAGCAGTTTACGTCAAGGAGGGGGCTCCACTGAAGCTTTCTTT. It is translated as CASSLRQGGGSTEAFF.

This clonotype was found a few times. The chain recombines TRBV7-8 with TRBJ2-7; D might be TRBD2 (7 bases). Trimming shortened V by 2 bases and J by 3 bases, and 17 bases separated the two germline ends. CDR3 length: 16 amino acids. Germline CDR1 is SGHVS and CDR2 is FQNEAQ. The CDR3, as DNA: TGTGCCAGCAGCTTAAGGGGGAGGGAAATCCTCTACGAGCAGTACTTC. Encoded protein: CASSLRGREILYEQYF.

This clonotype was picked up a small number of times. V is TRBV30 and J is TRBJ2-1; TRBD2 aligns across 12 bases. The CDR3 totals 17 residues. The V gene end was trimmed by 0 bases and the J gene end by 8 bases; junction bases not matched to a gene: 11. The germline gives CDR1 GTSNPN, CDR2 SVGIG (reference sequence). CDR3 DNA: TGTGCCTGGAGTGTAAACCCCACTAGCGGGAGGTTCCATGAGCAGTTCTTC. Protein sequence: CAWSVNPTSGRFHEQFF.

The chain carries TRBV6-5 and TRBJ2-7; D is unclear. Between the trimmed V and J ends, which lost 4 bases and 2 bases, there was a span of 12 bases. The V gene's germline CDR1 is MNHEY and CDR2 SVGAGI. The CDR3 covers 14 residues. The CDR3 reads CASSSSTVPYEQYF. CDR3 coding DNA: TGTGCCAGCAGTTCATCGACTGTCCCCTACGAGCAGTACTTC.

The chain recombines TRBV11-2 with TRBJ2-5; no firm D call. CDR3 length: 14 residues. Trimming removed 1 base from V and 1 base from J, with 7 bases in between. Looked up from germline, CDR1 is SGHAT and CDR2 is FQNNGV. CDR3 protein: CASSLGNIQETQYF. CDR3 DNA sequence: TGTGCCAGCAGCTTAGGGAACATCCAAGAGACCCAGTACTTC.

This clonotype was seen repeatedly, ten times or more. This chain connects TRBV7-6 to TRBJ2-1; 10 bases fit TRBD2. Trimming at V came to 5 bases and at J to 0 bases, leaving 13 bases not matched to a gene. CDR1 and CDR2 (germline): SGHVS, FNYEAQ. The CDR3 sequence is 19 residues long. The CDR3 DNA reads TGTGCCAGCAGCGCGGGTCCTAGCGGGAGATCCAGCTCCTACAATGAGCAGTTCTTC. The encoded protein is CASSAGPSGRSSSYNEQFF.

This clonotype was seen only a few times. V usage is TRBV27 and J usage is TRBJ2-2; perhaps TRBD2 as D (6 bases). The CDR3 runs 21 residues. The V end lost 1 base, the J end lost 6 bases, and 30 bases lay between the germline ends. Germline V lookup: CDR1 MNHEY, CDR2 SMNVEV (reference sequence). This CDR3 is CASSLFAPLSRGQGGAGELFF. The CDR3 DNA reads TGTGCCAGCAGTTTATTCGCCCCCTTAAGCCGCGGCCAGGGAGGCGCCGGGGAGCTGTTTTTT.

This clonotype occurred many times. The gene calls are TRBV11-1 and TRBJ2-6, with 8 bases that match TRBD1. Losses at the gene ends were 1 base for V and 4 bases for J; bases not matched to a gene: 9. Germline-derived CDR1 and CDR2 are SGHAT and FQDESV (reference sequence). CDR3 length: 18 amino acids. CDR3 in DNA: TGTGCCAGCAGCTTAGGATTGGACAGGGTGTCCGGGGCCAACGTCCTGACTTTC. Its translation is CASSLGLDRVSGANVLTF.

The V and J genes are TRBV7-9 and TRBJ2-2; 7 nucleotides match TRBD1. The CDR3 is 16 residues long. After removal of 5 bases from V and 7 bases from J, the junction contained 13 bases not matched to a gene. Germline V gene data show CDR1 as SEHNR and CDR2 as FQNEAQ (reference sequence). CDR3 nucleotides: TGTGCCAGCAGCCCCGGTTCAGGACAGGAAGGCGGGGAGCTGTTTTTT. Protein: CASSPGSGQEGGELFF.

This clonotype has just a few counts. The genes are TRBV3-1 and TRBJ2-7; D might be TRBD2 (6 bases). Germline V lookup: CDR1 LGHDT, CDR2 YNNKEL (reference sequence). This CDR3 comprises 15 residues. V was shortened by 4 bases and J by 0 bases, with 13 bases between the two germline ends. The CDR3 DNA reads as TGTGCCAGCAGCCCGCAGCCGGGGGTCTCCTACGAGCAGTACTTC. Translation gives CASSPQPGVSYEQYF.

This clonotype was observed at least ten times. The chain employs TRBV12-3 or TRBV12-4 and TRBJ1-1; perhaps TRBD1 as D (6 bases). The CDR3 is 15 amino acids. Trimming took 2 bases from V and 0 from J, leaving 10 bases between them. CDR3: CASSLRGGMNTEAFF. CDR3 in DNA: TGTGCCAGCAGTTTAAGGGGGGGCATGAACACTGAAGCTTTCTTT.